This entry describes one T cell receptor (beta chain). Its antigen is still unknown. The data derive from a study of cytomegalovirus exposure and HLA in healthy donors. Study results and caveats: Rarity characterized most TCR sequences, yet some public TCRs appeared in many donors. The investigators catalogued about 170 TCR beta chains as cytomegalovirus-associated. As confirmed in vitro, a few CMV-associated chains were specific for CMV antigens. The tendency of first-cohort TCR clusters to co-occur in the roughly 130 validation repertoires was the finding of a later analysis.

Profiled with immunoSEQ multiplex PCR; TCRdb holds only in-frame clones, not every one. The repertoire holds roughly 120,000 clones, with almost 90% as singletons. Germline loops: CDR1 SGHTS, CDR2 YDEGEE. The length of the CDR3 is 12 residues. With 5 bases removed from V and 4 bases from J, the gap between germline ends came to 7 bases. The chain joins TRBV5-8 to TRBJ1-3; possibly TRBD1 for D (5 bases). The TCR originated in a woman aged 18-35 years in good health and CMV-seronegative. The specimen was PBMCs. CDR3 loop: CASRGPGNTIYF. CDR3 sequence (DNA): TGTGCCAGCAGGGGGCCCGGAAACACCATATATTTT.